The clone carrying this T cell receptor beta chain was seen at least ten times. Its specificity is not known. The sample originates from a study of molecular identifiers for immune sequencing clone quantification. Study conclusions and caveats: Jurkat TCR RNA spiked in from one cell reportedly remained identifiable amid 850,000 to 1,000,000 naive cells.

The CDR3 contains 15 residues. Trimming took 4 bases from V and 0 from J, leaving 11 bases between them. In germline, CDR1 is SGHVS, CDR2 FNYEAQ. Each library that profiled naive CD8 cells came from around 20,000 to 1,000,000 sorted cells with 10%, 30% or 50% RNA. Naive CD8 T cell sorting was performed on the CD8+CD4-CCR7+CD45RA+ phenotype. TCRdb called the PCR reads again in MiXCR, with one record for every CDR3 protein. The sample records 250,000 to 350,000 distinct CDR3 sequences, 20% to 25% being singletons. This TCR was sampled from a human donor in good health. Some libraries in this study had Jurkat cell RNA spiked in. Sequenced sample: naive CD8+ T cells from blood, with Jurkat cell RNA spiked in. Regarding subset: FACS-sorted CD8+CD4-CCR7+CD45RA+ naive T cells. The chain joins TRBV7-6 to TRBJ2-3; D is perhaps TRBD2 (5 bases). Here the CDR3 DNA reads TGTGCCAGCAGCTGGCTAGCACTGAGCACAGATACGCAGTATTTT. It codes for CASSWLALSTDTQYF.